The clone carrying this T cell receptor (beta chain) occurred a few times. Its target is not known. V lost 3 bases to trimming and J lost 4 bases, with 10 bases between them. The CDR3 has 14 amino acids. Germline V lookup: CDR1 ENHRY, CDR2 SYGVKD. The data were obtained in a study of response to subunit inactivated influenza vaccine. Study-wide results and limits: The study's authors posited that every seasonal influenza vaccination enlists few new T cells.

TCRdb re-called the RT-PCR reads through MiXCR, storing one row per CDR3 protein. The sample lists 500,000 to 600,000 distinct CDR3 sequences, 10% to 15% occurring once. V and J are TRBV10-3 and TRBJ2-1; either TRBD1 or TRBD2 may fit D (6 bases each). The source was PBMCs from blood, collected roughly 6 weeks after vaccination. The receptor was derived from a man aged 45 to 65 who received an inactivated influenza vaccine. This CDR3 reads CAISEGGRYNEQFF. The CDR3 region has the DNA TGTGCCATCAGTGAAGGGGGGCGTTACAATGAGCAGTTCTTC.